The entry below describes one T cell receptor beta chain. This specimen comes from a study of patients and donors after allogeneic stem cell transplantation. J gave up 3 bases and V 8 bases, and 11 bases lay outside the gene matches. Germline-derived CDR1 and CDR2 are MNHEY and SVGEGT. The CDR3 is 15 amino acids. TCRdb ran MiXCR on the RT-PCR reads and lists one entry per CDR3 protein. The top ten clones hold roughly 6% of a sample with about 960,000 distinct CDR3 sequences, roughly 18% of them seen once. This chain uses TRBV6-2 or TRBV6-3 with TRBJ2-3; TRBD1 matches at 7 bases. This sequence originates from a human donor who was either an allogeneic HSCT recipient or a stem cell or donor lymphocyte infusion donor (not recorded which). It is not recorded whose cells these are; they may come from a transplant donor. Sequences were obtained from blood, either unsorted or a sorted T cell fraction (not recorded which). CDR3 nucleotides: TGTGCCAGCCGCTACGGGACAGCGGAGACAGATACGCAGTATTTT. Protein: CASRYGTAETDTQYF.